This T cell receptor (beta chain) was identified in a study of cytomegalovirus exposure and HLA in healthy donors. Both 60 Vbeta primers and 13 Jbeta primers went into the PCR. Libraries were prepared by immunoSEQ multiplex PCR; TCRdb keeps only in-frame clonotypes and omits some of them. Of approximately 280,000 clones listed, roughly 90% were seen once; the top ten hold approximately 4.3%. CDR1 is SGHRS and CDR2 is YFSETQ in the germline V gene. The CDR3 runs 17 residues. J lost 3 bases, V lost 2 bases, and 11 bases had no gene match. This clone was seen once. The sample comprised PBMCs. The sequence came from a man aged 35-49 years in good health and CMV-seropositive. V and J are TRBV5-1 and TRBJ2-7, with 10 bases aligning to TRBD2. The CDR3 DNA sequence: TGCGCCAGCAGCTTTCGACTAGCGGGCGATGACCTCTACGAGCAGTACTTC. Protein sequence: CASSFRLAGDDLYEQYF.